Listed here are 9 T cell receptor beta chains from one sample, sequenced in a study of T cells and copy number aberrations in small-cell lung cancer. Produced via immunoSEQ multiplex PCR; TCRdb's table is partial and in-frame only. The top ten clones hold 4.6% of a sample with 7,500 or so clones, about four fifths of them seen once. Input material: normal tissue next to the tumor. All receptors derive from a woman aged 45 to 65 with small cell lung cancer.

The chain couples TRBV20-1 to TRBJ2-1; unclear D gene. The CDR3 spans 11 residues. Trimming pared 4 bases from V and 5 bases from J, leaving 6 bases between. CDR1 DFQATT and CDR2 SNEGSKA come from the germline V gene (reference sequence). The CDR3 protein is CSAIYNNEQFF. The CDR3 DNA sequence: TGCAGTGCTATCTACAACAATGAGCAGTTCTTC.

The chain is built from TRBV4-1 and TRBJ2-7; TRBD2 is a possible D gene (6 bases). Between the trimmed V and J ends, which lost 0 bases and 9 bases, there was a span of 18 bases. This CDR3 has 15 residues. Per the germline V gene, CDR1 is MGHRA and CDR2 is YSYEKL. The CDR3 sequence is CASSQDLREVVGQYF. CDR3 bases: TGCGCCAGCAGCCAAGATCTGAGGGAGGTTGTCGGGCAGTACTTC.

The chain carries TRBV28 and TRBJ2-7; perhaps TRBD1 as D (6 bases). Between the trimmed V and J ends, which lost 8 bases and 4 bases, there was a span of 15 bases. Per germline, CDR1 MDHEN and CDR2 SYDVKM. The CDR3 contains 13 residues. The CDR3 spells CASGGLIRYEQYF. CDR3 DNA sequence: TGTGCCAGCGGGGGCCTGATAAGGTACGAGCAGTACTTC.

The rearrangement uses TRBV6-1 and TRBJ1-4; D call uncertain. Trimming cost V 6 bases and J 4 bases, with 9 bases left between them. Germline lookup yields CDR1 MNHNS and CDR2 SASEGT. The CDR3 runs to 13 residues. The DNA for the CDR3 is TGTGCCAGCAGCCCGGGCTATAATGAAAAACTGTTTTTT. Translating gives CASSPGYNEKLFF.

The chain carries TRBV27 and TRBJ2-3; perhaps TRBD2 as D (6 bases). The CDR3 consists of 17 residues. Germline V lookup: CDR1 MNHEY, CDR2 SMNVEV (reference sequence). Deletions cut 6 bases from V and 4 bases from J, with 23 bases between. The CDR3 nucleotides are TGTGCCAGCAGACCAACTTGGCGCGGGATCGGAGCAGATACGCAGTATTTT. Protein: CASRPTWRGIGADTQYF.

This sequence joins TRBV7-9 and TRBJ1-2; 10 bases fit TRBD1. The CDR3 runs 15 residues. Germline values: CDR1 SEHNR, CDR2 FQNEAQ (reference sequence). The trim removed 1 base at V and 6 bases at J, leaving 5 bases unmatched. CDR3 bases: TGTGCCAGCAGCTTAGGGTCGACAGGGGGCCATGGCTACACCTTC. Translating gives CASSLGSTGGHGYTF.

The V gene is TRBV5-6, the J gene TRBJ1-1; 9 bases fit TRBD1. CDR3 length: 15 residues. Trimming at V came to 4 bases and at J to 1 base, leaving 5 bases not matched to a gene. Germline V gives CDR1 SGHDT, CDR2 YYEEEE. CDR3 nucleotide sequence: TGTGCCAGCAGCAGCTTGACAGGGGGGAACACTGAAGCTTTCTTT. This codes for CASSSLTGGNTEAFF.

The rearrangement joins TRBV15 to TRBJ2-7; TRBD2 aligns across 9 bases. Germline V gene sequence: CDR1 LNHNV, CDR2 YYDKDF (reference sequence). The CDR3 runs 14 residues. V shed 0 bases, J shed 3 bases, and the junction held 0 bases outside the gene matches. The chain's CDR3 is CATSRELAGYEQYF. The DNA of the CDR3 is TGTGCCACCAGCAGAGAACTAGCGGGCTACGAGCAGTACTTC.

The chain links TRBV5-8 to TRBJ2-5; 7 bases agree with TRBD2. Germline CDR1 SGHTS, CDR2 YDEGEE. J was trimmed by 1 base and V by 4 bases; bases with no gene match: 10. This CDR3 comprises 16 residues. CDR3: CASSPGGLAVQETQYF. DNA of the CDR3: TGTGCCAGCAGCCCCGGAGGCCTAGCGGTCCAAGAGACCCAGTACTTC.